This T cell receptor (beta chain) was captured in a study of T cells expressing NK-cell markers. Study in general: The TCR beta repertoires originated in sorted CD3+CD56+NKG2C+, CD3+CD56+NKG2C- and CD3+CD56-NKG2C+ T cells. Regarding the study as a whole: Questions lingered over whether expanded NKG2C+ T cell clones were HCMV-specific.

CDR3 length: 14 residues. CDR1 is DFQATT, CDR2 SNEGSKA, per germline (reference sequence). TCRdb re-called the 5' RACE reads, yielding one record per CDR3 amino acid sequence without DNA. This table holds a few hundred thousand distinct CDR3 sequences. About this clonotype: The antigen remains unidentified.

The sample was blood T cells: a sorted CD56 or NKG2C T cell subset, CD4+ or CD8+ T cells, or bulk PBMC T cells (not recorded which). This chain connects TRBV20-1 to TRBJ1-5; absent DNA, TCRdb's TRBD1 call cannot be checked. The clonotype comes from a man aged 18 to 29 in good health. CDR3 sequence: CSAYTGGRNQPQHF.